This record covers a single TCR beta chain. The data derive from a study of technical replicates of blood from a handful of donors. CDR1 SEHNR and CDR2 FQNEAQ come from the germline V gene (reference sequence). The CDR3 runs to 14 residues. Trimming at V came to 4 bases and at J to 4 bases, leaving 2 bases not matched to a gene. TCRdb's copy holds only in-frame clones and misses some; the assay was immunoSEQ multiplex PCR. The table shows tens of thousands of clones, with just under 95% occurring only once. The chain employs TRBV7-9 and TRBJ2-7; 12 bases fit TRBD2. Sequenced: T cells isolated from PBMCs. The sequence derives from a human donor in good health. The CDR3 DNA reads TGTGCCAGCAGCTCACTAGCGGGGGGATACGAGCAGTACTTC. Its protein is CASSSLAGGYEQYF.